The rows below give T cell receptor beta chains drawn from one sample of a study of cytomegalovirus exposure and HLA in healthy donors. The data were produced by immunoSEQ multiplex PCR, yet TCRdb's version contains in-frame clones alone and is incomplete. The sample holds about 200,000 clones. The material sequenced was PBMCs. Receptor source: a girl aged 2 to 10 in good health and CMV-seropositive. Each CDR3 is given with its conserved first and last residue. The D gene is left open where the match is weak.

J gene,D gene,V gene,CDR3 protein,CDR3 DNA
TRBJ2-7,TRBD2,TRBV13,CASSPRTSGSVGLRAYEQYF,TGTGCCAGCAGCCCCCGGACTAGCGGGAGCGTTGGTCTTCGGGCCTACGAGCAGTACTTC
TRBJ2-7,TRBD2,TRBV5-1,CASSLSGSGREEQYF,TGCGCCAGCAGCTTGTCCGGTAGCGGGAGGGAAGAGCAGTACTTC
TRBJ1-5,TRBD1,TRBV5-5,CASSTGTGTNQPQHF,TGTGCCAGCAGCACCGGGACAGGGACAAATCAGCCCCAGCATTTT
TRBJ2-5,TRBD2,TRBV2,CASRLAGLQETQYF,TGTGCCAGTAGACTAGCGGGACTCCAAGAGACCCAGTACTTC
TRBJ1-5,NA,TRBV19,CASSTSGNQPQHF,TGTGCCAGTAGTACATCAGGTAATCAGCCCCAGCATTTT
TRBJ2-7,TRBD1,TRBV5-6,CASSAGTGQYEQYF,TGTGCCAGCAGTGCCGGGACAGGCCAGTACGAGCAGTACTTC
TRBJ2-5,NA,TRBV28,CASTRKSWYQETQYF,TGTGCCAGCACCCGAAAAAGCTGGTACCAAGAGACCCAGTACTTC
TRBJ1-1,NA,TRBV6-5,CASSIGQIMNTEAFF,TGTGCCAGCAGCATTGGACAAATCATGAACACTGAAGCTTTCTTT
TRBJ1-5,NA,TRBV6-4,CASRAQESNQPQHF,TGTGCCAGCAGAGCGCAAGAAAGCAATCAGCCCCAGCATTTT
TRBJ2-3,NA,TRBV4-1,CASSLDREVLDTQYF,TGCGCCAGCAGCCTGGATAGGGAGGTATTGGATACGCAGTATTTT
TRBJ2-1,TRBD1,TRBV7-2,CASSPRRGGDRGTYNEQFF,TGTGCCAGCAGCCCAAGACGAGGGGGGGACAGGGGGACCTACAATGAGCAGTTCTTC
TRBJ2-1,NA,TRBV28,CASSLPDYNEQFF,TGTGCCAGCAGTTTACCAGACTACAATGAGCAGTTCTTC
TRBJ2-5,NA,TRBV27,CASSRGARETQYF,TGTGCCAGCAGCCGAGGTGCGCGGGAGACCCAGTACTTC
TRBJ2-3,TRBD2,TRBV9,CASSVASGTRVSDTDTQYF,TGTGCCAGCAGCGTAGCTTCTGGGACTAGAGTCTCCGACACAGATACGCAGTATTTT
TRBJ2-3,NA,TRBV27,CASSLGLYTDTQYF,TGTGCCAGCAGTTTAGGGCTATACACAGATACGCAGTATTTT
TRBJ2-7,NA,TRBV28,CASTSGVSYEQYF,TGTGCCAGCACATCGGGAGTATCATACGAGCAGTACTTC
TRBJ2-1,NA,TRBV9,CASSASSDEQFF,TGTGCCAGCAGCGCTAGTAGCGATGAGCAGTTCTTC
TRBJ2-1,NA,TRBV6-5,CASSYSTSGRRDEQFF,TGTGCCAGCAGTTACTCGACCTCGGGGAGGAGGGATGAGCAGTTCTTC
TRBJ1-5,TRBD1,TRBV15,CATSRDDRGPGQPQHF,TGTGCCACCAGCAGGGACGACAGGGGGCCGGGTCAGCCCCAGCATTTT
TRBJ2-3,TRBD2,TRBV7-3,CASSLSAGGPSGTQYF,TGTGCCAGCAGCTTATCGGCGGGAGGGCCGTCGGGTACGCAGTATTTT
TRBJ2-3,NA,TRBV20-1,CSASGDTQYF,TGCAGTGCTAGCGGAGATACGCAGTATTTT
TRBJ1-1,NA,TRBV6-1,CASSLRGGTEAFF,TGTGCCAGCAGCCTAAGGGGGGGTACTGAAGCTTTCTTT
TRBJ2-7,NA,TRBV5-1,CASSPERQTYEQYF,TGCGCCAGCAGCCCCGAGCGTCAAACCTACGAGCAGTACTTC
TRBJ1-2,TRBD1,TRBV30,CAWSVPYRGHLRYTF,TGTGCCTGGAGTGTACCGTACAGGGGCCATCTCCGCTACACCTTC
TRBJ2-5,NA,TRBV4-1,CASSHDPPGHGLETQYF,TGCGCCAGCAGCCACGATCCTCCGGGACACGGATTAGAGACCCAGTACTTC
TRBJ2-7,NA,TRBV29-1,CSVERTAGEQYF,TGCAGCGTTGAACGCACAGCGGGCGAGCAGTACTTC
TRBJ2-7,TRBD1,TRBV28,CASSPRTGSSYEQYF,TGTGCCAGCAGTCCCCGGACAGGGAGCTCCTACGAGCAGTACTTC
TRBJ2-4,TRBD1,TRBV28,CASSEYGFEQGVNIQYF,TGTGCCAGCAGTGAATACGGGTTCGAACAGGGGGTAAACATTCAGTACTTC
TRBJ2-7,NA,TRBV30,CAWVPAGSSYEQYF,TGTGCCTGGGTCCCCGCGGGGAGCTCCTACGAGCAGTACTTC
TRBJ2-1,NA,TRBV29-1,CSVASRSGDYNEQFF,TGCAGCGTAGCCTCTCGTAGCGGAGATTACAATGAGCAGTTCTTC
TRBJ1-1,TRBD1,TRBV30,CAWSPGDRGWTEAFF,TGTGCCTGGAGCCCCGGGGACAGGGGATGGACTGAAGCTTTCTTT
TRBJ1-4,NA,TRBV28,CASSQGSNEKLFF,TGTGCCAGCTCCCAGGGGTCTAATGAAAAACTGTTTTTT
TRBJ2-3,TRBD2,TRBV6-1,CASSDYLGLAGGPSQYF,TGTGCCAGCAGTGACTACCTCGGACTAGCGGGAGGGCCCTCTCAGTATTTT
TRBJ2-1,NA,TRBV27,CASSPQRAGGMNEQFF,TGTGCCAGCAGTCCCCAACGGGCCGGCGGGATGAATGAGCAGTTCTTC
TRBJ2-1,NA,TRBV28,CASSPHGGQLTHNEQFF,TGTGCCAGCAGTCCCCATGGGGGACAACTTACCCACAATGAGCAGTTCTTC
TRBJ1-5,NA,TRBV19,CASSITGGVQPQHF,TGTGCCAGTAGTATCACGGGGGGCGTGCAGCCCCAGCATTTT
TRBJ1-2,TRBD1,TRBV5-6,CASSLDFVDRDYGYTF,TGTGCCAGCAGCTTGGATTTTGTAGACAGGGACTATGGCTACACCTTC
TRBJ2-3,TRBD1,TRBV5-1,CASSWGQASTDTQYF,TGCGCCAGCAGCTGGGGACAGGCTAGCACAGATACGCAGTATTTT
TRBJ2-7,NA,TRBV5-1,CASSQTAPGPASTHF,TGCGCCAGCAGCCAGACAGCCCCAGGGCCCGCTTCGACCCACTTC
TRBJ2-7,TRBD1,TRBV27,CASSWGRGPYEQYF,TGTGCCAGCAGTTGGGGCAGGGGGCCCTACGAGCAGTACTTC
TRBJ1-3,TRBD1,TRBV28,CASSWDSSGNTIYF,TGTGCCAGCAGCTGGGACAGTTCCGGAAACACCATATATTTT
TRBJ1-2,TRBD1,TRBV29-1,CSVASRDSYGYTF,TGCAGCGTTGCGTCCCGGGACAGCTATGGCTACACCTTC
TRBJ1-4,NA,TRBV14,CASSHVDNRISF,TGTGCCAGCAGCCATGTGGACAACCGAATAAGTTTT
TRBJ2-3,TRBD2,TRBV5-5,CASSLGTSSLSTDTQYF,TGTGCCAGCAGCTTGGGGACTAGCAGCCTCAGCACAGATACGCAGTATTTT
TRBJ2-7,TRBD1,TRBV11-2,CASSRPKQGVSYEQYF,TGTGCCAGCAGCCGGCCCAAGCAGGGGGTATCCTACGAGCAGTACTTC
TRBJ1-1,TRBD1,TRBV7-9,CASSLTGAQNEAFF,TGTGCCAGCAGCTTAACAGGGGCGCAGAATGAAGCTTTCTTT
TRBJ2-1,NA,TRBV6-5,CASSQWGDSYNEQFF,TGTGCCAGCAGCCAGTGGGGGGACTCCTACAATGAGCAGTTCTTC